This record looks at one TCR beta chain sequence and its context. Its antigen is unidentified. Every single patient, without exception, relapsed after autologous stem cell transplantation, and brentuximab vedotin exposure varied. The entry originates in a study of PD-1 blockade in classical Hodgkin lymphoma. General study findings and limits: Reported baseline diversity: healthy donors highest, relapsed/refractory patients lowest. CD4+ TCR diversity rose significantly by C4D1, and CD8+ TCR diversity did not.

Clones were sequenced by immunoSEQ multiplex PCR, and TCRdb holds only the in-frame ones, with some missing. The profile shows 25,000 to 35,000 clones, about two thirds of them singletons. The CDR3 length is 19 residues. V trimming: 0 bases; J trimming: 2 bases; junction bases outside the gene matches: 11. V gene TRBV23-1 combines with J gene TRBJ2-4, with 9 bases identical to TRBD2. TRBV23-1 has ORF status, its function being uncertain. Material: peripheral blood mononuclear cells (PBMCs), obtained before the second cycle of nivolumab. This clonotype was sampled from a human donor with classical Hodgkin lymphoma. The CDR3 loop is CASSQSGTSGPSTKNIQYF. DNA for the CDR3: TGCGCCAGCAGTCAATCGGGTACTAGCGGGCCCTCTACCAAAAACATTCAGTACTTC.